This entry lists 24 T cell receptor beta chains sequenced from one sample in a study of OX40 agonist ivuxolimab in advanced cancers. TCRdb's table, derived via immunoSEQ multiplex PCR, lists solely in-frame clones and lacks some. In the table there are approximately 40,000 clones, approximately 90% of which are singletons. The sequences come from CD4+ or CD8+ T cells sorted from blood, collected in a trial of the OX40 agonist ivuxolimab. The source is an adult with an advanced solid tumor such as melanoma, head and neck, liver or kidney cancer.

The chain combines TRBV2 with TRBJ2-4; maybe TRBD1 (5 bases). V lost 2 bases, J lost 1 base, and 9 bases lay in between. The CDR3 length is 15 residues. Germline CDR1 reads SNHLY; CDR2 reads FYNNEI. The CDR3 DNA follows: TGTGCCAGCAGTGAAAGGGGCGCCGCCAAAAACATTCAGTACTTC. As protein: CASSERGAAKNIQYF.

The chain carries TRBV9 and TRBJ1-2; D possibly corresponds to TRBD1 (5 bases). The CDR3 length is 14 residues. The V end lost 0 bases, the J end lost 4 bases, and 10 bases lay between the germline ends. CDR1 and CDR2 (germline): SGDLS, YYNGEE. CDR3 in amino acids: CASSVVEGTYGYTF. As DNA, the CDR3 is TGTGCCAGCAGCGTAGTGGAGGGGACCTATGGCTACACCTTC.

The V gene is TRBV27, the J gene TRBJ2-3, with D possibly being TRBD2 (6 bases). Germline assignment: CDR1 MNHEY and CDR2 SMNVEV (reference sequence). The CDR3 is 15 amino acids. Trimming took off 6 bases at V and 0 bases at J, with 13 bases between the two ends. The CDR3 sequence is CASSPELASTDTQYF. Here the CDR3 DNA reads TGTGCCAGCAGCCCCGAACTAGCTAGCACAGATACGCAGTATTTT.

The chain carries TRBV5-1 and TRBJ1-2; D unresolved. V was cut by 0 bases and J by 4 bases, with 10 bases left in between. The CDR3 runs 14 residues. Per germline, CDR1 SGHRS and CDR2 YFSETQ. CDR3 DNA: TGCGCCAGCAGCTTGGAGGTAGGATCCTATGGCTACACCTTC. Protein product: CASSLEVGSYGYTF.

The rearrangement links TRBV19 to TRBJ1-2; 7 bases are shared with TRBD1. CDR1 LNHDA and CDR2 SQIVND come from the germline V gene (reference sequence). The length of the CDR3 is 12 residues. Trimming removed 6 bases from V and 4 bases from J; junction bases left unmatched: 2. CDR3 loop: CASRGQIYGYTF. The DNA of the CDR3 is TGTGCCAGTAGGGGACAGATCTATGGCTACACCTTC. The variable domain in full, with the rest retrieved from reference TRBV19 and TRBJ1-2, is DGGITQSPKYLFRKEGQNVTLSCEQNLNHDAMYWYRQDPGQGLRLIYYSQIVNDFQKGDIAEGYSVSREKKESFPLTVTSAQKNPTAFYLCASRGQIYGYTFGSGTRLTVV.

J is TRBJ2-5 and V is TRBV2; weak D call: TRBD2 (6 bases). Trimming pared 0 bases from V and 5 bases from J, leaving 25 bases between. Germline-derived CDR1 and CDR2 are SNHLY and FYNNEI. There are 19 residues in the CDR3. CDR3 residues: CASSEARDVSGSERETQYF. CDR3 DNA sequence: TGTGCCAGCAGTGAAGCGCGGGACGTCAGCGGCTCAGAGAGGGAGACCCAGTACTTC.

The rearrangement uses TRBV4-1 and TRBJ2-2; TRBD1 or TRBD2 may be the D gene (7 bases each). Trimming cost V 4 bases and J 3 bases, with 15 bases left between them. The CDR3 extends over 16 amino acids. Looked up from germline, CDR1 is MGHRA and CDR2 is YSYEKL. CDR3 nucleotide sequence: TGCGCCAGCAGCCCAAGGGAGGGGGCTTACACCGGGGAGCTGTTTTTT. This codes for CASSPREGAYTGELFF.

The CDR3, as DNA: TGTGCCAGCAGGGGCGGTGAGGCCCACTACGAGCAGTACTTC. This translates into CASRGGEAHYEQYF. The chain combines TRBV28 with TRBJ2-7; no clear D gene. CDR3 length equals 14 residues. Germline CDR1 MDHEN, CDR2 SYDVKM. V lost 6 bases, J lost 3 bases, and 15 bases lay in between.

V and J are TRBV19 and TRBJ1-1, with a tentative D call TRBD1 (5 bases). Trimming stripped 3 bases from V and 4 bases from J, with 15 bases between. In germline, CDR1 is LNHDA, CDR2 SQIVND (reference sequence). The CDR3 is 15 residues long. In DNA, the CDR3 is TGTGCCAGTAGTATGGGGTTTGGGGCGGGCACTGAAGCTTTCTTT. Translated: CASSMGFGAGTEAFF.

The CDR3 region has the DNA TGTGCCAGCAGTTTTCAGGGGAATCAGCCCCAGCATTTT. Translation gives CASSFQGNQPQHF. The chain links TRBV28 to TRBJ1-5; D may be TRBD1 (6 bases). Deletions cut 3 bases from V and 4 bases from J, with 7 bases between. Germline V gene data show CDR1 as MDHEN and CDR2 as SYDVKM. The CDR3 covers 13 residues. Combining the CDR3 with reference TRBV28 and TRBJ1-5 gives the whole variable domain DVKVTQSSRYLVKRTGEKVFLECVQDMDHENMFWYRQDPGLGLRLIYFSYDVKMKEKGDIPEGYSVSREKKERFSLILESASTNQTSMYLCASSFQGNQPQHFGDGTRLSIL.

The genes are TRBV7-9 and TRBJ2-5; perhaps TRBD2 as D (6 bases). Trimming left V 1 base short and J 5 bases short, with 14 bases between. The CDR3 has 15 residues. CDR1 and CDR2 (germline): SEHNR, FQNEAQ (reference sequence). The CDR3 spells CASSLEVGGRETQYF. The CDR3 DNA reads as TGTGCCAGCAGCTTAGAAGTGGGGGGACGGGAGACCCAGTACTTC.

The chain carries TRBV19 and TRBJ2-1; 7 bases fit TRBD2. This CDR3 contains 14 residues. CDR1 and CDR2 from the germline V gene are LNHDA and SQIVND (reference sequence). Trimming at V came to 6 bases and at J to 8 bases, leaving 10 bases not matched to a gene. CDR3 in DNA: TGTGCCAGTAGAAGAAAGCGGGAATCTGATGAGCAGTTCTTC. It is translated as CASRRKRESDEQFF.

The rearrangement joins TRBV13 to TRBJ2-3; D gene unclear. The V gene's germline CDR1 is PRHDT and CDR2 FYEKMQ (reference sequence). There are 16 residues in the CDR3. V was pared by 5 bases and J by 0 bases, with 15 bases between. The CDR3 coding sequence is TGTGCCAGCAGCCACCTGCGGAACTCTAGCACAGATACGCAGTATTTT. The encoded protein is CASSHLRNSSTDTQYF.

The rearrangement joins TRBV7-9 to TRBJ2-1, with 11 nucleotides matching TRBD2. This CDR3 contains 16 residues. The V gene's germline CDR1 is SEHNR and CDR2 FQNEAQ (reference sequence). The junction had 8 bases not matched to a gene; V was cut back by 6 bases and J by 4 bases. CDR3 sequence: CASSPLGTSGYNEQFF. The CDR3 region has the DNA TGTGCCAGCAGTCCGCTCGGGACTAGCGGATACAATGAGCAGTTCTTC.

The chain carries TRBV30 and TRBJ1-1; 8 nucleotides match TRBD1. The CDR3 extends over 14 amino acids. Trimming at V came to 2 bases and at J to 8 bases, leaving 10 bases not matched to a gene. Germline V CDR1 and CDR2: GTSNPN, SVGIG (reference sequence). CDR3 nucleotides: TGTGCCTGGAGTTCCGGACAGGGCTATCCCGAAGCTTTCTTT. The encoded protein is CAWSSGQGYPEAFF. Looking up the rest from reference TRBV30 and TRBJ1-1 gives the full variable domain: SQTIHQWPATLVQPVGSPLSLECTVEGTSNPNLYWYRQAAGRGLQLLFYSVGIGQISSEVPQNLSASRPQDRQFILSSKKLLLSDSGFYLCAWSSGQGYPEAFFGQGTRLTVV.

The chain has TRBV11-2 and TRBJ1-1, with D perhaps TRBD1 (6 bases). Trimming left V 5 bases short and J 3 bases short, with 10 bases between. This CDR3 has 13 residues. The germline V gene has CDR1 SGHAT and CDR2 FQNNGV. CDR3 in amino acids: CASSPTGHTEAFF. CDR3 bases: TGTGCCAGCAGCCCCACAGGGCACACTGAAGCTTTCTTT. Full variable domain (missing parts from reference TRBV11-2 and TRBJ1-1): EAGVAQSPRYKIIEKRQSVAFWCNPISGHATLYWYQQILGQGPKLLIQFQNNGVVDDSQLPKDRFSAERLKGVDSTLKIQPAKLEDSAVYLCASSPTGHTEAFFGQGTRLTVV.

This chain links TRBV7-2 with TRBJ2-2; D perhaps matches TRBD2 (5 bases). Germline V lookup: CDR1 SGHTA, CDR2 FQGNSA. Trimming pared 5 bases from V and 6 bases from J, leaving 16 bases between. This CDR3 has 15 amino acids. In DNA, the CDR3 is TGTGCCAGCAGCCCCCATGGACTGGACGCCGGGGAGCTGTTTTTT. It codes for CASSPHGLDAGELFF.

The V and J genes are TRBV7-9 and TRBJ1-1; no definite D call. Germline-derived CDR1 and CDR2 are SEHNR and FQNEAQ (reference sequence). The CDR3 is 15 amino acids. V was shortened by 0 bases and J by 5 bases, with 13 bases between the two germline ends. CDR3 coding DNA: TGTGCCAGCAGCTTAGCGCCCGGGAGGGAGACTGAAGCTTTCTTT. Translated, it gives CASSLAPGRETEAFF.

This clone has more than one count but fewer than ten. The chain joins TRBV14 to TRBJ1-1; a weak D match, TRBD1 (5 bases). From germline, CDR1 is SGHDN and CDR2 FVKESK. Trimming stripped 0 bases from V and 10 bases from J, with 15 bases between. The CDR3 sequence is 14 residues long. The CDR3 DNA reads TGTGCCAGCAGCCAAGAGGCGCCAGGGCGAACAGCTTTCTTT. Amino acid sequence: CASSQEAPGRTAFF.

As for this clone: This likely traces to a read error, being one base from a far larger clone. This CDR3 is also generated by other DNA sequences in the sample. The rearrangement uses TRBV6-4 and TRBJ1-5, with no clear D. CDR3 length: 15 residues. CDR1 and CDR2 (germline): MRHNA, SNTAGT. In DNA form, the CDR3 reads TGTGCCAGCAGTTACTCGGGAGGTAGCAATCAGCCCCAGCATTTT. Protein sequence: CASSYSGGSNQPQHF.

The CDR3 DNA follows: TGCGCCAGCAGCTTGTCAGGGTATGGCTATGGCTACACCTTC. Its translation: CASSLSGYGYGYTF. The J gene is TRBJ1-2, the V gene TRBV5-1; a possible D gene is TRBD1 (5 bases). CDR1 is SGHRS, CDR2 YFSETQ, per germline. V lost 1 base to trimming and J lost 4 bases, with 11 bases between them. The CDR3 contains 14 residues.

CDR3 DNA sequence: TGTGCCAGCAGTTTATCGGCGGAGACCTACGAGCAGTACTTC. Translating it yields CASSLSAETYEQYF. The genes are TRBV27 and TRBJ2-7; D gene unclear. CDR1 and CDR2 from the germline V gene are MNHEY and SMNVEV (reference sequence). The CDR3 is 14 residues long. The V and J ends lost 0 bases and 2 bases respectively, with 8 bases between them.

The chain carries TRBV16 and TRBJ1-2, with 10 bases aligning to TRBD1. From germline, CDR1 is KGHSY and CDR2 FQNENV. V gave up 0 bases and J gave up 7 bases; unmatched junction bases: 8. The CDR3 covers 16 residues. CDR3 protein: CASSQSPGQGFGGYTF. The CDR3 DNA sequence: TGTGCCAGCAGCCAATCGCCGGGACAGGGGTTTGGTGGCTACACCTTC.

The chain couples TRBV4-1 to TRBJ1-2; D might be TRBD1 (6 bases). V was clipped by 3 bases and J by 12 bases, with 20 bases between them. The CDR3 length is 14 residues. CDR1 and CDR2 from the germline V gene are MGHRA and YSYEKL. The CDR3 DNA reads as TGCGCCAGCAGCCAGCGGGGGGCCCTTGGAACGAACACCTTC. It is translated as CASSQRGALGTNTF.